Listed here are 6 T cell receptor beta chains from one sample, sequenced in a study of shared clonotypes between healthy human individuals. Libraries were prepared by immunoSEQ multiplex PCR; TCRdb keeps only in-frame clonotypes and omits some of them. The profile shows 950,000 to 1,100,000 clones, around 75% of them singletons. Sequencing input: memory CD4+ T cells sorted from blood. Subset indicated: CD45RA-negative fraction. Receptors originate from a man between 18 and 29 years old in good health.

This clone was seen many times. The chain is built from TRBV6-5 and TRBJ2-2; TRBD1 or TRBD2 may be the D gene (7 bases each). This CDR3 contains 15 residues. Trimming took off 8 bases at V and 5 bases at J, with 18 bases between the two ends. Germline CDR1 reads MNHEY; CDR2 reads SVGAGI. CDR3 coding DNA: TGTGCCAGCCGTTGGGGAGGGGGCGGAACCGGGGAGCTGTTTTTT. Its translation is CASRWGGGGTGELFF.

This clone was seen only a few times. V usage is TRBV30 and J usage is TRBJ1-5, with D hard to call. V lost 1 base to trimming and J lost 0 bases, with 13 bases between them. Germline V gene sequence: CDR1 GTSNPN, CDR2 SVGIG (reference sequence). The CDR3 is 16 amino acids. CDR3 region: CAWSAAVSLSNQPQHF. Here the CDR3 DNA reads TGTGCCTGGAGTGCGGCCGTTTCTCTTAGCAATCAGCCCCAGCATTTT.

This chain connects TRBV19 to TRBJ2-7; 8 bases match TRBD1. This CDR3 spans 16 amino acids. Germline V gene sequence: CDR1 LNHDA, CDR2 SQIVND (reference sequence). After removal of 1 base from V and 0 bases from J, the junction contained 5 bases not matched to a gene. CDR3 in amino acids: CASSIGGQGLSYEQYF. The CDR3 DNA sequence: TGTGCCAGTAGTATAGGCGGACAGGGCCTCTCCTACGAGCAGTACTTC. Filled out from reference TRBV19 and TRBJ2-7, the complete variable domain reads DGGITQSPKYLFRKEGQNVTLSCEQNLNHDAMYWYRQDPGQGLRLIYYSQIVNDFQKGDIAEGYSVSREKKESFPLTVTSAQKNPTAFYLCASSIGGQGLSYEQYFGPGTRLTVT.

This chain joins TRBV7-2 and TRBJ2-7; TRBD1 agrees at 10 bases. Germline lookup yields CDR1 SGHTA and CDR2 FQGNSA. CDR3 length: 15 residues. V lost 6 bases to trimming and J lost 7 bases; unmatched junction nucleotides: 12. CDR3: CASRETGTGAREQYF. In DNA, the CDR3 is TGTGCCAGCAGGGAAACCGGGACAGGGGCTCGGGAGCAGTACTTC.

The chain is built from TRBV5-4 and TRBJ2-1; 10 nucleotides line up with TRBD1. V was pared by 3 bases and J by 5 bases, with 5 bases of the junction left unmatched. Per germline, CDR1 SGHNT and CDR2 YYREEE (reference sequence). The CDR3 covers 15 residues. The CDR3 nucleotides are TGTGCCAGCAGCTCAACCGGGACAGGGGACAATGAGCAGTTCTTC. Translation: CASSSTGTGDNEQFF.

The chain recombines TRBV5-6 with TRBJ1-2; D may be TRBD1 (6 bases). The CDR3 is made up of 17 amino acids. V was clipped by 3 bases and J by 1 base, with 19 bases between them. CDR1 and CDR2 (germline): SGHDT, YYEEEE. The CDR3 here is CASSSRYGTLFNYGYTF. The CDR3 DNA reads as TGTGCCAGCAGCTCCAGATACGGGACACTTTTTAACTATGGCTACACCTTC.